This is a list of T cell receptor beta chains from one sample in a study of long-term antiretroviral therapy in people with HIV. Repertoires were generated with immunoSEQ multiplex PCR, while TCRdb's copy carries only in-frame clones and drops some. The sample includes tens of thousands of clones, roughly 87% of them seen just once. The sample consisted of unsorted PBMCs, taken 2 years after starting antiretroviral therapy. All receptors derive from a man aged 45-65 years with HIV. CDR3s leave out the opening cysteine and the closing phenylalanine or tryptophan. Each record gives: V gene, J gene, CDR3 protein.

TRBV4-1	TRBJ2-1	ASSQVSQPYNEQF
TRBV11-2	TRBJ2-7	ASSNRDNYEQY
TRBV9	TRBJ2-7	ASSVAGTGGSYEQY
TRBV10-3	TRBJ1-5	AISEGRFSNQPQH
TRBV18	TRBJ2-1	ASSPGLSGSGYNEQF
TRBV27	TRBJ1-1	ASSFHRQGMNTEAF
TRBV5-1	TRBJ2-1	ASSFMPNNEQF
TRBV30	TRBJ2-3	AWSPGGRTDTQY
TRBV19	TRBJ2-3	ASSIRTGGPDTQY
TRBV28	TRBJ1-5	ASSLTGDGSNQPQH
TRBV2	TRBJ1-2	ASSDRQGGNYGYT
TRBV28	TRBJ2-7	ASLARGPFYEQY
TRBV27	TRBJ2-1	ASRQGTSFGNEQF
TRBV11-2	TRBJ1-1	ASSLDGYRGRDTEAF
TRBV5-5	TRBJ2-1	ASSLTGGIRNEQF
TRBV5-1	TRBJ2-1	ASSLPRDNSYNEQF
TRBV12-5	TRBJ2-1	ASGSPWDEQF
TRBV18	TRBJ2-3	ASSQDSTDTQY
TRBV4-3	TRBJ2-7	ASSHLSDRYEQY
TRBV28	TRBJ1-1	ASNEPLSEAF
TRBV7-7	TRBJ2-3	ASSLEQNTDTQY
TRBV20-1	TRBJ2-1	SALLANEQF
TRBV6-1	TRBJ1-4	ASSEGLLRAIEKLF
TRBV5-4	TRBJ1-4	ASSQGPPLNEKLF
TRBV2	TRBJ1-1	ASSDRVWAEAF
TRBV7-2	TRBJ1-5	ASSLGGSQPQH
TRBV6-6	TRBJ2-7	ASNGGGGSYEQY
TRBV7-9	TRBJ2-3	ASRPLEGDTQY
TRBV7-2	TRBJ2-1	ASSLGAGEGEQF
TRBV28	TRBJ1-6	ATMLRDRVD
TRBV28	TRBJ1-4	ASSFGQATNEKLF
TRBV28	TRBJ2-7	ASNYVAGAYEQY
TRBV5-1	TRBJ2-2	ASGSSGGMNTGELF
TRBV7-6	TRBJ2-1	ASSLGYGSGNEQF
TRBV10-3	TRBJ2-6	AISPDWGPESSGANVLT
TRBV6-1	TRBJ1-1	ASSDLYGTEAF
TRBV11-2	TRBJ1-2	ASSLIEQGSSYT
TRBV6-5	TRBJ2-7	ASSRPITYEQY
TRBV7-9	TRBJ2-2	ASSLIGGALF
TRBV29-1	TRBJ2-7	SVTGQGTSYEQY
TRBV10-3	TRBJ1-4	AISFDRFNEKLF
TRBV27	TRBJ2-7	ASSLWAGGYEQY